This entry lists 9 T cell receptor beta chains sequenced from one sample in a study of tissue T cells after allogeneic stem cell transplantation. Regarding time point: mouse harvest day 14 after allogeneic transplant. Tail vein injection delivered 10^7 T-cell-depleted bone marrow cells and 10^6 splenic CD5+ T cells. Method: immunoSEQ multiplex PCR; TCRdb's copy keeps in-frame clones and lacks some. The sample has over a thousand clones, just over 45% seen once. The sequenced material came from gut tissue. The receptors were gathered from a female BALB/c mouse given C57BL/6 T cells with graft-versus-host disease after an allogeneic hematopoietic cell transplant.

To note about this clone: Gene names and germline match the mouse. The DNA read from the CDR3 is TGTGCCAGCACCCGGAGAGGGGGCGGTTATGAACAGTAC. As protein: CASTRRGGGYEQY. Given in full, the CDR3 is CASTRRGGGYEQYF. The genes are TRBV15 and TRBJ2-7; weak D call: TRBD1 (7 bases). The sequenced fragment ends 1 residue before the CDR3 boundary, so the rest is inferred from the germline J gene. Trimming stripped 7 bases from V and 4 bases from J, with 17 bases between. The CDR3 length is 14 residues. Germline V gene lookup returns CDR1 SGHND and CDR2 FRSKSL.

With respect to this clone: Genes and germline are mouse. Incomplete CDR3 DNA: TGTGCCAGCAGTCTGTCGTTGACAGGCATCTCCTATGAACAGTAC. This translates into CASSLSLTGISYEQY. In full, the CDR3 is CASSLSLTGISYEQYF. The rearrangement links TRBV26 to TRBJ2-7, with D perhaps TRBD1 (6 bases). Read sequence stops 1 residue before the CDR3 end, and the germline J gene provides the missing end. The germline CDR1 and CDR2 sequences are KGHPV and FQNQEV (reference sequence). Trimming took 0 bases from V and 0 from J, leaving 12 bases between them. CDR3 length: 16 residues.

For this clone: These gene names are mouse names. Incomplete CDR3 DNA: TGTGCCAGCAGTGCAGGGGGAGGTGCAGAAACGCTGTAT. This sequence encodes CASSAGGGAETLY. The whole CDR3 sequence reads CASSAGGGAETLYF. The chain recombines TRBV13-1 with TRBJ2-3, with 7 nucleotides matching TRBD1. With the read ending 1 residue before the CDR3 end, the germline J gene is used to fill in that end. Per germline, CDR1 NSHNY and CDR2 SYGAGN. The CDR3 consists of 14 residues. The junction had 2 bases not matched to a gene; V was cut back by 3 bases and J by 1 base.

This clone was detected only a few times. Genes here carry mouse names. The CDR3 goes on 1 residue after the read ends, and that part is filled in from the germline J gene. J is TRBJ1-6 and V is TRBV29; TRBD1 might be the D (5 bases). TRBJ1-6 qualifies as an ORF whose function is uncertain. Trimming took 6 bases from V and 2 from J, leaving 11 bases between them. The CDR3 is 15 residues long. Germline CDR1 is MSHET and CDR2 is SYDVDS. CDR3 sequence reads: CASSLRGTYNSPLYF. The sequenced CDR3 bases are TGTGCTAGCAGCTTGCGGGGGACCTATAATTCGCCCCTCTAC.

This clone was detected once. Mouse germline and gene names are used. The sequence runs out 1 residue before the end of the CDR3; the remainder is reconstructed from the germline J gene. This chain uses TRBV26 with TRBJ2-5; D gene uncertain. Trimming pared 2 bases from V and 2 bases from J, leaving 5 bases between. The CDR3 length is 13 residues. Germline lookup yields CDR1 KGHPV and CDR2 FQNQEV (reference sequence). This CDR3 is CASSLLGQDTQYF. The CDR3 bases that were read are TGTGCCAGCAGTCTGCTCGGCCAAGACACCCAGTAC.

This clone is judged large. Germline and genes: mouse. Read coverage stops 1 residue before the CDR3 terminus; the germline J gene supplies the remainder. The chain couples TRBV26 to TRBJ2-1; 9 bases align to TRBD1. CDR1 is KGHPV and CDR2 is FQNQEV in the germline V gene (reference sequence). CDR3 size: 16 residues. The J segment lost 0 bases and the V segment lost 6 bases, leaving 6 bases of the junction unmatched. Incomplete CDR3 DNA: TGTGCCAGCAGACCGGGACAGGGTTATAACTATGCTGAGCAGTTC. Its protein product is CASRPGQGYNYAEQF. The complete CDR3 protein is CASRPGQGYNYAEQFF.

As concerns this clone: Gene labels here are mouse ones. The read terminates 1 residue before the CDR3 end, so the remaining end is supplied by the germline J gene. This chain joins TRBV2 and TRBJ2-1; D remains unclear. Trimming removed 0 bases at V and 9 bases at J, with 3 bases between. This CDR3 spans 11 amino acids. CDR1 LGHNA and CDR2 YSYQKL come from the germline V gene. CDR3 DNA, as far as it was read: TGTGCCAGCAGCCAAGAGAGTGAGCAGTTC. Its translation: CASSQESEQF. The CDR3 reads in full as CASSQESEQFF.

The count of this clone is one. Mouse gene names and germline throughout. With the read ending 1 residue before the CDR3 end, the germline J gene is used to fill in that end. V is TRBV26 and J is TRBJ2-5; D may be TRBD2 (5 bases). With 2 bases removed from V and 0 bases from J, the gap between germline ends came to 6 bases. Germline V gene lookup returns CDR1 KGHPV and CDR2 FQNQEV (reference sequence). The CDR3 is made up of 14 amino acids. The CDR3: CASSLGLNQDTQYF. CDR3 DNA, as far as it was read: TGTGCCAGCAGTCTGGGACTTAACCAAGACACCCAGTAC.

In its sample, this clone was seen once. Genes here carry mouse names. Coverage ceases 1 residue before the CDR3 finishes, and the germline J gene fills in the end. Distinct nucleotide sequences in the sample also encode this CDR3. The rearrangement joins TRBV26 to TRBJ1-1; D is uncertain. The V end lost 2 bases, the J end lost 0 bases, and 4 bases lay between the germline ends. CDR3 size: 13 residues. Germline CDR1 and CDR2: KGHPV and FQNQEV (reference sequence). The CDR3 sequence: CASSLGQNTEVFF. CDR3 DNA (partial): TGTGCCAGCAGTCTGGGACAGAACACAGAAGTCTTC.